This T cell receptor (beta chain) was recovered during a study of OX40 agonist ivuxolimab in advanced cancers. Regarding the study as a whole: Expanded clones were, on average, more numerous in CD8+ T cells than in CD4+.

CDR3 length equals 16 residues. CDR1 is SNHLY, CDR2 FYNNEI, per germline. V was clipped by 4 bases and J by 7 bases; unmatched bases: 10. On this clone: Its antigen is as yet unknown.

The protocol was immunoSEQ multiplex PCR, while the TCRdb copy is restricted to in-frame clones and leaves out a portion. The sample includes roughly 72,000 clones, roughly 80% of them seen just once. This chain joins TRBV2 and TRBJ2-2; 9 nucleotides agree with TRBD2. The sequenced sample was CD4+ or CD8+ T cells sorted from blood, obtained in a trial of the OX40 agonist ivuxolimab. This TCR was sampled from an adult with an advanced solid tumor such as melanoma, head and neck, liver or kidney cancer. The CDR3 here is CASSAIAGAAGGELFF. The DNA of the CDR3 is TGTGCCAGCAGTGCAATAGCGGGAGCGGCGGGCGGGGAGCTGTTTTTT.